This T cell receptor beta chain emerged from a study of blood T cell repertoires in COVID-19 (dated by TCRdb to the early 2020s). For the wider study: Collaborator samples came from the United States, Italy and Spain and covered acute and convalescent phases of COVID-19. The prospective study material was composed of cDNA or gDNA derived from T cells, B-cell-depleted T cells, or PBMCs. Deeply sampled blood TCRbeta repertoires from subjects exposed to, actively infected with, or recovered from COVID-19 were included in the dataset. The repertoires were released in a freely available public database intended as a resource for research on the immune response to SARS-CoV-2. The samples were drawn from two sources: the first 160 participants of the ongoing ImmuneRACE study, and some 1,300 subjects contributed by 6 global collaborators. A de-identified subject ID, COVID-19 status, age in years and sex were almost always included in the sample metadata. Where available, HLA class I and class II types were taken from metadata supplied by the sample provider and were not determined by assay-based typing.

As to this clone: Its recognized antigen is unknown. Per-nucleotide qualities are absent, and no much larger clonotype sits a single base away.

Each collaborating institution followed its own protocols to collect whole blood in K2EDTA tubes. For TCRbeta analysis, collaborator samples were shipped as frozen whole blood, as isolated PBMCs, or as DNA extracted from either sample type. Trimming costs V 0 bases and J 1 base, and their ends lie 7 bases apart. CDR1 and CDR2, per the germline V gene (reference sequence), are SGHNT and YYREEE. From cysteine to phenylalanine, the CDR3 is 14 amino acids long. Solely the CDR3 DNA is kept, with 42 bases framed from the first base. TCRbeta CDR3 regions were amplified from genomic DNA using the immunoSEQ Assay, a bias-controlled multiplex PCR. As for the original processing: The number of nucleated cells in each sample was estimated by amplification of reference gene primers within the assay. To quantify the absolute abundance of each unique TCRbeta CDR3 rearrangement, sequence reads were collapsed and filtered. For each sample, productive Simpson clonality was calculated by taking the square root of Simpson's diversity index across productive rearrangements. TCRdb mirrors the immuneACCESS table, restricted to in-frame sequences. Some clones are absent from its copies; in checked studies, under half trace to an unresolved V gene, and the reason for the others is unknown. V and J calls and clone size are as listed in that table; D and trimming were resolved from the DNA. The sample profile shows around 200,000 clones; 80% to 90% of them were found once. The ten biggest clones cover 2.5% of the sample.

Study-wide conclusions, independent of this receptor: The quantity of clinical and demographic metadata differed by source and by participant and was supplied without curation.

The chain is made from TRBV5-4 and TRBJ1-1, with the D gene call left open. Sequencing was performed on peripheral blood. This sequence originates from a man aged 35 to 55 with active or convalescent COVID-19. CDR3 loop: CASSLVGRNTEAFF. In nucleotides, the sequence is TGTGCCAGCAGCTTGGTGGGCAGGAACACTGAAGCTTTCTTT.